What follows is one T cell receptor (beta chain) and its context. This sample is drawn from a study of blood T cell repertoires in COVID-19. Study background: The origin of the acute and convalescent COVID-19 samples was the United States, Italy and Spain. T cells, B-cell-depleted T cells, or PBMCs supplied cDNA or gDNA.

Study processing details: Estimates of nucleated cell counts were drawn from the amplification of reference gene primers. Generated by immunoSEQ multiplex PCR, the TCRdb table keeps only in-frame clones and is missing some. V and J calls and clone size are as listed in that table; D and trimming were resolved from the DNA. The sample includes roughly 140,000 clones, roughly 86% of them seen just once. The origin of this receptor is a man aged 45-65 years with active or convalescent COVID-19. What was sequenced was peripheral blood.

The CDR3 protein is CASSLGRLGLAGNEQYF. CDR3 nucleotide sequence: TGTGCCAGCAGTTTAGGTCGTTTGGGACTAGCGGGAAACGAGCAGTACTTC. The V and J genes are TRBV28 and TRBJ2-7; 13 nucleotides match TRBD2. The CDR3 is 17 residues long. V lost 2 bases to trimming and J lost 5 bases; unmatched junction nucleotides: 9. Per germline, CDR1 MDHEN and CDR2 SYDVKM. The complete variable domain, with remaining parts taken from reference TRBV28 and TRBJ2-7, reads DVKVTQSSRYLVKRTGEKVFLECVQDMDHENMFWYRQDPGLGLRLIYFSYDVKMKEKGDIPEGYSVSREKKERFSLILESASTNQTSMYLCASSLGRLGLAGNEQYFGPGTRLTVT.